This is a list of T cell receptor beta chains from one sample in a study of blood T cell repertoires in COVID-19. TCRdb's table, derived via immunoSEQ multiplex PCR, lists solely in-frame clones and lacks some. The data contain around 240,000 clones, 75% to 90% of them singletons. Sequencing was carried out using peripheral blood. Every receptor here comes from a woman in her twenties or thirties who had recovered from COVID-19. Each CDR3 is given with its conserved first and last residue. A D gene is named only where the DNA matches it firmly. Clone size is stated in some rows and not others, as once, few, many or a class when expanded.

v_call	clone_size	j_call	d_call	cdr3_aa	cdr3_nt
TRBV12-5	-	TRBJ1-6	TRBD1	CASGLGRTGTGFPNSPLHF	TGTGCTAGTGGTTTGGGACGAACCGGGACAGGGTTTCCTAATTCACCCCTCCACTTT
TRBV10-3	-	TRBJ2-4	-	CAIPNPYDRFMWTKNIQYF	TGTGCCATCCCCAATCCCTACGACAGGTTTATGTGGACCAAAAACATTCAGTACTTC
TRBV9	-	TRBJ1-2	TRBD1	CASSDLQGASYGYTF	TGTGCCAGCAGCGACCTACAGGGGGCGAGCTATGGCTACACCTTC
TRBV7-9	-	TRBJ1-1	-	CASRGGNTEAFF	TGTGCCAGCAGAGGGGGGAACACTGAAGCTTTCTTT
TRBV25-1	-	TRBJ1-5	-	CASSVAGQGNQPQHF	TGTGCCAGCAGTGTCGCAGGGCAGGGCAATCAGCCCCAGCATTTT
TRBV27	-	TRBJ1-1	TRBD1	CASSLSTPDRGSTEAFF	TGTGCCAGCAGTTTATCGACTCCCGACAGGGGGAGCACTGAAGCTTTCTTT
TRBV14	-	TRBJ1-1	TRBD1	CASSPRQGVTEAFF	TGTGCCAGCAGCCCCCGACAGGGGGTCACTGAAGCTTTCTTT
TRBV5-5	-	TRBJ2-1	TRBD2	CASSLVVAGGPDPYNEQFF	TGTGCCAGCAGCTTGGTTGTAGCGGGGGGGCCCGACCCATACAATGAGCAGTTCTTC
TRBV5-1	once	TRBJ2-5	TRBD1	CASSLVGTGGGETQYF	TGCGCCAGCAGCTTGGTCGGGACAGGGGGCGGAGAGACCCAGTACTTC
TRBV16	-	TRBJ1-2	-	CASSQSQGSGYTF	TGTGCCAGCAGCCAATCCCAGGGAAGTGGCTACACCTTC
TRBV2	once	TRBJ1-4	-	CASSEQDSGKLFF	TGTGCCAGCTCCGAGCAGGACAGCGGAAAACTGTTTTTT
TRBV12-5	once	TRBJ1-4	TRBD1	CASARWTGEEKLFF	TGTGCTAGTGCCCGCTGGACAGGGGAAGAAAAACTGTTTTTT
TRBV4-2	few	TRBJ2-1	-	CASSQVDFQSEQFF	TGTGCCAGCAGCCAAGTAGACTTCCAGAGTGAGCAGTTCTTC
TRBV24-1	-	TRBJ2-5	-	CATSDSFRVRKTQYF	TGTGCCACCAGTGATTCCTTCAGGGTTCGAAAGACCCAGTACTTC
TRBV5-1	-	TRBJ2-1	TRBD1	CASSGTGGLNEQFF	TGCGCCAGCAGCGGGACAGGGGGCTTAAATGAGCAGTTCTTC
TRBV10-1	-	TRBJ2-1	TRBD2	CASSAGGQINEQFF	TGCGCCAGCAGTGCGGGGGGGCAAATTAATGAGCAGTTCTTC
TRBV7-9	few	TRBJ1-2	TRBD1	CASSQWDRDDYYGYTF	TGTGCCAGCAGCCAATGGGACAGGGATGATTACTATGGCTACACCTTC
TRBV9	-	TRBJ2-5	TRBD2	CASSVGKGLAVQETQYF	TGTGCCAGCAGCGTAGGAAAGGGACTAGCAGTCCAAGAGACCCAGTACTTC
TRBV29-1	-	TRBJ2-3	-	CSVGHSRGDTQYF	TGCAGCGTGGGACATAGCCGGGGAGATACGCAGTATTTT
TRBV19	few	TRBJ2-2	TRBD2	CASSPGLAGGADGELFF	TGTGCCAGTAGTCCCGGACTAGCTGGGGGGGCGGACGGGGAGCTGTTTTTT
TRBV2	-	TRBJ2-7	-	CASSEYQGTSYEQYF	TGTGCCAGCAGCGAATATCAGGGGACCTCCTACGAGCAGTACTTC
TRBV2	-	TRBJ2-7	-	CASSEGYINEQYF	TGTGCCAGCAGTGAAGGGTACATCAACGAGCAGTACTTC
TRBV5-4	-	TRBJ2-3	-	CASSLRGTTDTQYF	TGTGCCAGCAGCTTGAGGGGCACCACAGATACGCAGTATTTT
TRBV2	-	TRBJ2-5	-	CASSHPPRGETQYF	TGTGCCAGCAGTCACCCGCCCAGGGGTGAGACCCAGTACTTC
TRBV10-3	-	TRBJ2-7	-	CAISNGGSSYEQYF	TGTGCCATCAGTAACGGGGGTAGCTCCTACGAGCAGTACTTC
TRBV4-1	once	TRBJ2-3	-	CASSQATAGTYTDTQYF	TGCGCCAGCAGCCAAGCCACGGCGGGAACCTACACAGATACGCAGTATTTT
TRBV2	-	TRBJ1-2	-	CASSEAIGTAYGYTF	TGTGCCAGCAGTGAAGCCATCGGGACTGCCTATGGCTACACCTTC
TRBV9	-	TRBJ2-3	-	CASGTGGHTDTQYF	TGTGCCAGCGGGACGGGGGGACACACAGATACGCAGTATTTT
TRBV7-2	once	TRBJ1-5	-	CASSLRSGGVQPQHF	TGTGCCAGCAGCTTAAGGTCGGGGGGCGTTCAGCCCCAGCATTTT
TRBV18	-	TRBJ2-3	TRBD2	CASSTPGTRGDTQYF	TGTGCCAGCTCAACCCCCGGGACTAGGGGGGATACGCAGTATTTT
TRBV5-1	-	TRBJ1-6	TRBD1	CASTGGQGNSPLHF	TGCGCCAGCACTGGCGGACAGGGGAATTCACCCCTCCACTTT
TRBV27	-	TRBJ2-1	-	CASSLGQGLYNEQFF	TGTGCCAGCAGTTTGGGGCAGGGCTTGTACAATGAGCAGTTCTTC
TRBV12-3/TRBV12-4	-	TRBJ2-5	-	CASRTGLAETQYF	TGTGCCAGCAGAACCGGGCTAGCGGAGACCCAGTACTTC
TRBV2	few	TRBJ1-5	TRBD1	CASSDDRGSNQPQHF	TGTGCCAGCAGTGATGACAGGGGAAGCAATCAGCCCCAGCATTTT
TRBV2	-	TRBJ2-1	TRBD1	CASSERAGGNEQFF	TGTGCCAGCAGTGAAAGGGCAGGGGGCAATGAGCAGTTCTTC
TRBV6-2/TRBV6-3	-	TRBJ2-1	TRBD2	CASSYNLRGGNEQFF	TGTGCCAGCAGTTACAATCTTCGGGGGGGTAATGAGCAGTTCTTC
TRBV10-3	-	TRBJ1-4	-	CAISDPLRTNEKLFF	TGTGCCATCAGTGACCCCCTCCGAACTAATGAAAAACTGTTTTTT
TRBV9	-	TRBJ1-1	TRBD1	CASRPGTGGTEAFF	TGTGCCAGCAGACCTGGGACAGGAGGCACTGAAGCTTTCTTT
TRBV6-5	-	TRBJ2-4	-	CASRSSAGIQYF	TGTGCCAGCAGATCCTCCGCCGGCATTCAGTACTTC
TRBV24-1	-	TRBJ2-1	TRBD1	CATMRTGDNEQFF	TGTGCCACCATGCGGACAGGGGATAATGAGCAGTTCTTC